These 24 T cell receptor beta chains share one sample of origin, sequenced in a study of blood T cell repertoires in COVID-19. Here immunoSEQ multiplex PCR was the method, and the copy in TCRdb shows in-frame clones only, minus some. The profile shows over 90,000 clones, around 87% of them singletons. The sequenced sample was peripheral blood. All receptors come from a man in his fifties or sixties with active or convalescent COVID-19.

The chain has TRBV5-1 and TRBJ2-7, with 7 bases identical to TRBD1. The CDR3 runs to 13 residues. Per the germline V gene, CDR1 is SGHRS and CDR2 is YFSETQ. V trimming: 1 base; J trimming: 3 bases; junction bases outside the gene matches: 1. Here the CDR3 DNA reads TGCGCCAGCAGCTTGAGACAGGGCTACGAGCAGTACTTC. Its protein product is CASSLRQGYEQYF.

Only one count was recorded for this clone. The V and J genes are TRBV5-4 and TRBJ1-1; maybe TRBD1 (6 bases). Trimming removed 4 bases from V and 5 bases from J, with 12 bases in between. The germline CDR1 and CDR2 sequences are SGHNT and YYREEE (reference sequence). The CDR3 covers 13 residues. The CDR3 protein is CASSPNRETEAFF. The CDR3, as DNA: TGTGCCAGCAGCCCAAACAGGGAAACTGAAGCTTTCTTT.

The chain joins TRBV5-1 to TRBJ2-5; TRBD2 matches 13 bases. The CDR3 has 20 amino acids. After removal of 2 bases from V and 2 bases from J, the junction contained 15 bases not matched to a gene. The germline CDR1 and CDR2 sequences are SGHRS and YFSETQ. The CDR3 region is CASSFGPLLAGGRGQETQYF. In DNA, the CDR3 is TGCGCCAGCAGCTTTGGGCCCCTACTAGCGGGGGGGCGAGGGCAAGAGACCCAGTACTTC.

The chain couples TRBV9 to TRBJ2-1, with 11 nucleotides matching TRBD2. The germline V gene encodes CDR1 SGDLS and CDR2 YYNGEE. J lost 9 bases, V lost 3 bases, and 8 bases had no gene match. This CDR3 spans 15 amino acids. The DNA of the CDR3 is TGTGCCAGCAGCGCCCGTAGCGGGGGGGCCCTTGAGCAGTTCTTC. Protein product: CASSARSGGALEQFF.

This sequence joins TRBV19 and TRBJ2-7, with D possibly being TRBD1 (6 bases). Between the trimmed V and J ends, which lost 6 bases and 3 bases, there was a span of 15 bases. The CDR3 totals 14 residues. Germline V gene sequence: CDR1 LNHDA, CDR2 SQIVND (reference sequence). The DNA of the CDR3 is TGTGCCAGTAGCGTCTCCCGGGACAACTACGAGCAGTACTTC. Amino acid sequence: CASSVSRDNYEQYF.

This chain joins TRBV10-3 and TRBJ1-3; 10 bases line up with TRBD1. The V segment lost 4 bases and the J segment 7 bases; nucleotides outside the gene matches: 4. This CDR3 is 14 amino acids long. Germline assignment: CDR1 ENHRY and CDR2 SYGVKD. The CDR3 region is CAISGPGQGNTIYF. As DNA, the CDR3 is TGTGCCATCAGTGGACCGGGACAGGGGAACACCATATATTTT.

The V and J genes are TRBV5-1 and TRBJ2-3; TRBD2 matches 12 bases. Germline CDR1 SGHRS, CDR2 YFSETQ. This CDR3 spans 17 amino acids. Germline trimming cut 0 bases from V and 0 bases from J; bases unmatched to any gene: 2. Here the CDR3 reads CASSLAGLAGSTDTQYF. CDR3 DNA: TGCGCCAGCAGCTTGGCCGGACTAGCGGGGAGCACAGATACGCAGTATTTT.

For the CDR3, the DNA is TGTGCCACCGCCCCCTTGGGGGGTGTGGGGAATTCACCCCTCCACTTT. Amino acid sequence: CATAPLGGVGNSPLHF. The chain uses TRBV15 and TRBJ1-6; tentatively, D is TRBD1 (5 bases). Trimming cost V 8 bases and J 7 bases, with 21 bases left between them. This CDR3 is 16 amino acids long. Looked up from germline, CDR1 is LNHNV and CDR2 is YYDKDF (reference sequence). Combining the CDR3 with reference TRBV15 and TRBJ1-6 gives the whole variable domain DAMVIQNPRYQVTQFGKPVTLSCSQTLNHNVMYWYQQKSSQAPKLLFHYYDKDFNNEADTPDNFQSRRPNTSFCFLDIRSPGLGDTAMYLCATAPLGGVGNSPLHFGNGTRLTVT.

This chain joins TRBV19 and TRBJ1-5; a possible D gene is TRBD1 (5 bases). Germline lookup yields CDR1 LNHDA and CDR2 SQIVND (reference sequence). The CDR3 is 12 residues long. Trimming cost V 4 bases and J 11 bases, with 12 bases left between them. CDR3 residues: CASSTGPGAQHF. In DNA, the CDR3 is TGTGCCAGTAGTACAGGGCCTGGGGCCCAGCATTTT.

The rearrangement uses TRBV10-1 and TRBJ2-2, with D possibly TRBD2 on 5 matching bases. V was clipped by 2 bases and J by 4 bases, with 14 bases between them. Germline V lookup: CDR1 WNHNN, CDR2 SYGVQD (reference sequence). The CDR3 loop spans 16 amino acids. CDR3 region: CASSEAQGLSTGELFF. The CDR3 nucleotides are TGCGCCAGCAGTGAGGCCCAAGGACTGTCCACCGGGGAGCTGTTTTTT.

This clone was counted only a few times. This rearrangement joins TRBV18 to TRBJ1-6; perhaps TRBD1 as D (5 bases). Germline CDR1 KGHSH, CDR2 LQKENI. CDR3 size: 17 residues. The V and J ends lost 3 bases and 5 bases respectively, with 17 bases between them. The CDR3 loop is CASSPFKTGAHNSPLHF. The CDR3 nucleotides are TGTGCCAGCTCACCCTTTAAAACAGGAGCACATAATTCACCCCTCCACTTT.

This chain links TRBV5-1 with TRBJ2-3; 10 bases are shared with TRBD2. V was clipped by 1 base and J by 5 bases; unmatched bases: 7. In germline, CDR1 is SGHRS, CDR2 YFSETQ. The CDR3 consists of 16 residues. The CDR3 region is CASSLSGGVNGDTQYF. The CDR3, as DNA: TGCGCCAGCAGCTTGAGCGGGGGGGTGAATGGAGATACGCAGTATTTT. Complete variable domain (other parts from reference TRBV5-1 and TRBJ2-3): KAGVTQTPRYLIKTRGQQVTLSCSPISGHRSVSWYQQTPGQGLQFLFEYFSETQRNKGNFPGRFSGRQFSNSRSEMNVSTLELGDSALYLCASSLSGGVNGDTQYFGPGTRLTVL.

The rearrangement joins TRBV10-1 to TRBJ2-1; 9 bases agree with TRBD2. The germline CDR1 and CDR2 sequences are WNHNN and SYGVQD (reference sequence). V lost 3 bases, J lost 6 bases, and 6 bases stayed unmatched. The CDR3 is made up of 15 amino acids. The CDR3 DNA is TGCGCCAGCAGTGAACAGCGGGGGGTCCTCAATGAGCAGTTCTTC. Translated: CASSEQRGVLNEQFF.

The chain recombines TRBV6-5 with TRBJ2-3, with D possibly TRBD2 on 7 matching bases. This CDR3 spans 15 amino acids. Trimming removed 6 bases at V and 0 bases at J, with 13 bases between. The germline V gene has CDR1 MNHEY and CDR2 SVGAGI. The DNA for the CDR3 is TGTGCCAGCAGGGACAGCGGGGTTAGCACAGATACGCAGTATTTT. Protein: CASRDSGVSTDTQYF.

This sequence joins TRBV11-3 and TRBJ2-5; TRBD2 aligns across 9 bases. V gave up 5 bases and J gave up 1 base; unmatched junction bases: 11. Per germline, CDR1 SGHNT and CDR2 YENEEA. The CDR3 spans 17 residues. CDR3 sequence: CASSPGGAGGIQETQYF. In nucleotides, the CDR3 is TGTGCCAGCAGCCCGGGGGGAGCGGGGGGTATCCAAGAGACCCAGTACTTC. The whole variable domain, remainder taken from reference TRBV11-3 and TRBJ2-5, is EAGVVQSPRYKIIEKKQPVAFWCNPISGHNTLYWYLQNLGQGPELLIRYENEEAVDDSQLPKDRFSAERLKGVDSTLKIQPAELGDSAVYLCASSPGGAGGIQETQYFGPGTRLLVL.

This clone was seen once. The rearrangement links TRBV10-1 to TRBJ1-2; TRBD1 agrees at 7 bases. The CDR3 extends over 15 amino acids. Germline assignment: CDR1 WNHNN and CDR2 SYGVQD (reference sequence). V gave up 2 bases and J gave up 0 bases; unmatched junction bases: 3. This CDR3 reads CASSEGTDPNYGYTF. CDR3 bases: TGCGCCAGCAGTGAGGGGACAGATCCTAACTATGGCTACACCTTC.

The genes are TRBV29-1 and TRBJ1-2; a weak D match, TRBD1 (6 bases). The CDR3 extends over 13 amino acids. CDR1 and CDR2 from the germline V gene are SQVTM and ANQGSEA. V was trimmed by 0 bases and J by 7 bases, leaving 12 bases between them. CDR3 amino acids: CSVEDLQGGGYTF. The CDR3, as DNA: TGCAGCGTTGAAGATCTTCAAGGGGGTGGCTACACCTTC.

The rearrangement links TRBV3-1 (or the pseudogene TRBV3-2) to TRBJ1-5, with a tentative D call TRBD1 (6 bases). Germline V gene data show CDR1 as LGHDT and CDR2 as YNNKEL (reference sequence). The CDR3 has 12 amino acids. The germline V and J ends were trimmed by 7 bases and 5 bases, with 9 bases remaining between them. The CDR3 is CASTSGDQPQHF. The CDR3 nucleotides are TGTGCCAGCACCTCAGGGGATCAGCCCCAGCATTTT.

The J gene is TRBJ1-6, the V gene TRBV5-6; D uncertain. Per germline, CDR1 SGHDT and CDR2 YYEEEE. CDR3 length: 12 amino acids. V was cut by 1 base and J by 9 bases, with 5 bases left in between. The CDR3 coding sequence is TGTGCCAGCAGCTTGTACAGTTCACCCCTCCACTTT. Translated: CASSLYSSPLHF.

V is TRBV3-1 (or the pseudogene TRBV3-2) and J is TRBJ2-6, with 8 nucleotides matching TRBD1. The CDR3 runs 14 residues. Germline lookup yields CDR1 LGHDT and CDR2 YNNKEL (reference sequence). V lost 2 bases and J lost 7; bases outside the gene matches: 1. CDR3 region: CASSQQGAANVLTF. The CDR3 coding sequence is TGTGCCAGCAGCCAACAGGGGGCTGCCAACGTCCTGACTTTC.

As to this clone: Compared with germline, one end of the junction differs, possibly owing to a read error. This sequence joins TRBV5-4 and TRBJ2-5, with TRBD2 matching 8 bases. In germline, CDR1 is SGHNT, CDR2 YYREEE (reference sequence). The CDR3 is 14 amino acids. CDR3 sequence (DNA): TGTGCCAGCAACTTGGGGGCAGCGGGGGAGGGCCAGTACTTC. Protein sequence: CASNLGAAGEGQYF.

This clone has just a few counts. J is TRBJ2-5 and V is TRBV5-1; 16 bases map to TRBD2. Germline CDR1 and CDR2: SGHRS and YFSETQ. V gave up 4 bases and J gave up 4 bases; unmatched junction bases: 4. The CDR3 is 16 residues long. The CDR3 is CASSQGLAGGIETQYF. In DNA, the CDR3 is TGCGCCAGCAGCCAGGGACTAGCGGGGGGGATAGAGACCCAGTACTTC.

The chain joins TRBV19 to TRBJ2-4; 7 positions agree with TRBD2. The V gene end was trimmed by 10 bases and the J gene end by 1 base; junction bases not matched to a gene: 7. The CDR3 length is 14 residues. Germline V gene data show CDR1 as LNHDA and CDR2 as SQIVND (reference sequence). The CDR3: CATRAGGAKNIQYF. DNA for the CDR3: TGTGCCACCCGAGCCGGGGGGGCCAAAAACATTCAGTACTTC.

To note about this clone: Other DNA sequences in the sample encode the same CDR3. The rearrangement links TRBV7-2 to TRBJ1-5, with D possibly matching TRBD1 (6 bases). V was trimmed by 1 base and J by 2 bases, leaving 12 bases between them. In germline, CDR1 is SGHTA, CDR2 FQGNSA. The CDR3 extends over 16 amino acids. The CDR3 DNA follows: TGTGCCAGCAGCTTAGTGGGGGGGGCCGGCAATCAGCCCCAGCATTTT. It is translated as CASSLVGGAGNQPQHF.